This T cell receptor beta chain was captured by sequencing in a study of Ad26.COV2.S vaccination and SARS-CoV-2 variants (dated by TCRdb to about 2021). Study-level background: Vaccine-arm donors were drawn from COV1001, a multicentre, randomized, double-blind, placebo-controlled phase I-IIa trial of Ad26.COV2.S in healthy adults. Ad26.COV2.S was administered intramuscularly at 5 x 10^10 or 1 x 10^11 viral particles, either as a single shot or as two shots given 56 days apart. Sequencing of the TCRbeta repertoire served to evaluate the specificity and breadth of SARS-CoV-2-reactive T cell receptors following Ad26.COV2.S vaccination. The TCR-sequenced set comprised around 30 samples: around 20 Ad26.COV2.S vaccine recipients, 5 placebo recipients and 8 SARS-CoV-2 convalescent individuals. Participants in the trial were split at random into five groups of five each, receiving low-dose or high-dose Ad26.COV2.S once or twice, or else placebo on both occasions. Investigators remained blinded to trial group allocation during experiments and outcome assessment.

What the study reported, not specific to this receptor: According to the authors, total T cell responses may have been underestimated by the TCR breadth and depth analyses. Higher spike-specific TCR breadth was observed in Ad26.COV2.S recipients than in placebo recipients (P = 0.0014). Substantial breadth of spike-specific CD8+ and CD4+ T cell responses was reported after vaccination. Comparable non-spike TCR breadth was observed between vaccine and placebo recipients, consistent with only spike being contained in the vaccine. Comparing responses between vaccine doses or regimens was not something the study was powered to do.

The immunoSEQ Assay was the method used to sequence TCRbeta CDR3 regions. After extraction, genomic DNA underwent amplification by bias-controlled multiplex PCR, followed by high-throughput sequencing. Turning to the authors' computational methods: To quantify the absolute abundance of every unique TCRbeta CDR3 region, sequences were collapsed and filtered. T cell fraction was estimated by normalization of TCRbeta template counts to usable DNA, with usable DNA being measured through amplification of reference genes present in all nucleated cells. Repertoire TCRs were annotated as SARS-CoV-2-specific when V gene, CDR3 amino acid sequence and J gene were exactly matched to a known reactive TCR set. The reference SARS-CoV-2 TCR set was derived from MIRA and filtered for enrichment in COVID-19-positive ImmuneCODE repertoires, a step that removed public or cross-reactive TCRs. Using the MIRA antigens, annotated TCRs were further analysed by specific ORF or by position within an ORF. Breadth was defined as the number of annotated unique rearrangements divided by the total number of unique productive rearrangements, and depth was defined as the summed frequency of the annotated unique rearrangements. Group comparisons of TCR breadth used two-sided Wilcoxon rank-sum tests. This immuneACCESS table, as held by TCRdb, lists in-frame sequences with V and J called but not all clones. Of the missing ones, under half trace to an unresolved V gene in checked studies; the others have no known cause. That table supplies the V and J calls and clone size; D and trimming were determined from the DNA. This sample gives more than 300,000 clones in total; just under 85% of them show up just once. The ten largest clones take up approximately 2.1% of the sample.

This clone was recorded only once. What antigen it recognizes has not been identified. It has no much larger one-base neighbor in the sample; base qualities were not kept. According to the study, the label for this sample's treatment or condition signals: around 19 received Ad26.COV2.S at low or high dose, single or two shots; several received placebo; per-sample allocation not given. For vaccine and placebo recipients, the sequenced repertoires came from samples collected on day 63 after the first injection. In Cohort 1b, about two dozen adults aged 18-55 years were enrolled at a single site in Boston, USA, between 29 July and 7 August 2020. As a vaccine, Ad26.COV2.S was a replication-incompetent adenovirus type 26 vector that expressed a prefusion-stabilized SARS-CoV-2 spike protein derived from the original Wuhan strain. The V end gives up 0 bases and the J end 8 bases, leaving 9 bases in the junction not matched to a gene. The CDR3 runs 16 amino acids, cysteine and phenylalanine included. Only the CDR3 region is kept as DNA, spanning 48 bases read in frame from base 1. CDR1 MNHNY and CDR2 SVGAGI are derived from the germline V gene (reference sequence).

The V and J segments used are TRBV6-6 and TRBJ2-3; 9 of the junction bases match TRBD1. The sequence came from a person between 18 and 65 years old who received the Ad26.COV2.S COVID-19 vaccine or a placebo. Sequencing was performed on peripheral blood, taken in a trial of Ad26.COV2.S vaccine versus placebo. The CDR3 region: CASSYSGQGGTVTQYF. The nucleotides read TGTGCCAGCAGTTACTCGGGACAGGGTGGTACGGTTACGCAGTATTTT.